One T cell receptor (beta chain) is described in this entry. The data were obtained in a study of blood T cell repertoires in COVID-19. Study summary: Specimens from acute and convalescent COVID-19 originated in the United States, Italy and Spain. Sources were T cells, B-cell-depleted T cells, or PBMCs; the material itself was cDNA or gDNA.

V gave up 4 bases and J gave up 7 bases; unmatched junction bases: 4. Germline CDR1 LNHDA, CDR2 SQIVND (reference sequence). The CDR3 has 13 amino acids. The authors' processing: From reference gene primer amplification, estimates of nucleated cell counts were derived. This table comes from immunoSEQ multiplex PCR, and its TCRdb copy is limited to in-frame clones, with some not included. V, J and clone size are those of that table, while D and trimming were read from the DNA. The sample lists some 220,000 clones, around 84% occurring once. The genes are TRBV19 and TRBJ2-3; 8 bases match TRBD2. This sequence originates from a woman in her sixties who had recovered from COVID-19. Sequenced: peripheral blood. The DNA for the CDR3 is TGTGCCAGTAGTAGGACTAGCCAAAATACGCAGTATTTT. It codes for CASSRTSQNTQYF. The full variable domain, completed using reference TRBV19 and TRBJ2-3, is DGGITQSPKYLFRKEGQNVTLSCEQNLNHDAMYWYRQDPGQGLRLIYYSQIVNDFQKGDIAEGYSVSREKKESFPLTVTSAQKNPTAFYLCASSRTSQNTQYFGPGTRLTVL.